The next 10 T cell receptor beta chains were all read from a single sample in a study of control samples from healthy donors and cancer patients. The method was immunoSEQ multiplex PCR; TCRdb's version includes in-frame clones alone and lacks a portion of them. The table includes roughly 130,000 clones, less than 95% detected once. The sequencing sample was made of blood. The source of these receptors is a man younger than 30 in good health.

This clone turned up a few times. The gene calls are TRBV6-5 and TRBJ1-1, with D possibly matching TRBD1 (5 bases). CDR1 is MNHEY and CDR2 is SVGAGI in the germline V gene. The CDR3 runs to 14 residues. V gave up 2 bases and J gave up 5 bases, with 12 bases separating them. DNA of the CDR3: TGTGCCAGCAGTTACAGGGACGGTGGTACTGAAGCTTTCTTT. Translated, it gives CASSYRDGGTEAFF.

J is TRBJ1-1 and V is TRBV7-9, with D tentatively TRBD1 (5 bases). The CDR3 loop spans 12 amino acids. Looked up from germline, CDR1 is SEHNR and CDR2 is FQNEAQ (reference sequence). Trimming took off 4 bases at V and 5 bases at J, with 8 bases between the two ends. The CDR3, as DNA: TGTGCCAGCAGCTCCGGGGGGACTGAAGCTTTCTTT. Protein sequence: CASSSGGTEAFF.

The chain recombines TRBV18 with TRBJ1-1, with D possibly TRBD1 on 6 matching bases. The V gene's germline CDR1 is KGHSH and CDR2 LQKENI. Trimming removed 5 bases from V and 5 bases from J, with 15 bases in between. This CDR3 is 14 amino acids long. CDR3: CASSKMTGATEAFF. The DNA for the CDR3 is TGTGCCAGCTCAAAAATGACAGGTGCTACTGAAGCTTTCTTT.

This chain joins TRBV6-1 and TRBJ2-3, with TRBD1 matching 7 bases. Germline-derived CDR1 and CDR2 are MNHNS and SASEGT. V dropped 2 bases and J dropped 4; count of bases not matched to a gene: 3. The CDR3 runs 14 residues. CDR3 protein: CASSERGLSDTQYF. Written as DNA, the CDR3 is TGTGCCAGCAGTGAAAGGGGGCTCTCAGATACGCAGTATTTT.

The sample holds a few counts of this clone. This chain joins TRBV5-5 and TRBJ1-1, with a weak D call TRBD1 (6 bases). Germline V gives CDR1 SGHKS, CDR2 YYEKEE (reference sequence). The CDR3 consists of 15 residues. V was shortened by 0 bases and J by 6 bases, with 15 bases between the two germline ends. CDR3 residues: CASSLGTVLFAEAFF. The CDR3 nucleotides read TGTGCCAGCAGCTTGGGGACAGTACTATTCGCTGAAGCTTTCTTT.

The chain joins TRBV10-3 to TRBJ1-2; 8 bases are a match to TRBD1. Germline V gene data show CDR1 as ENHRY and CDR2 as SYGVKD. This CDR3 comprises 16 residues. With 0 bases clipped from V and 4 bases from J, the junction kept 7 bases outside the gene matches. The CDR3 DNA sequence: TGTGCCATCAGTGAGTCCGACAGGGGTGGCATCTATGGCTACACCTTC. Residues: CAISESDRGGIYGYTF.

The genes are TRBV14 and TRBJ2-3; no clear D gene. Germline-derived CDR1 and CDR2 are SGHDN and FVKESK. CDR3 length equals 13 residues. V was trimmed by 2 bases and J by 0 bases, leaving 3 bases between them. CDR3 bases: TGTGCCAGCAGCCAAAGGAGCACAGATACGCAGTATTTT. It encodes CASSQRSTDTQYF.

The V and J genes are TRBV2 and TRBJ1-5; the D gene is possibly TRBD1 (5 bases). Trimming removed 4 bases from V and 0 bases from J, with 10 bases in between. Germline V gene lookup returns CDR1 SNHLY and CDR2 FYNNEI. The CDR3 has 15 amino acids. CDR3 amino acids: CASSVGRNSNQPQHF. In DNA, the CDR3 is TGTGCCAGCAGTGTGGGGCGGAATAGCAATCAGCCCCAGCATTTT.

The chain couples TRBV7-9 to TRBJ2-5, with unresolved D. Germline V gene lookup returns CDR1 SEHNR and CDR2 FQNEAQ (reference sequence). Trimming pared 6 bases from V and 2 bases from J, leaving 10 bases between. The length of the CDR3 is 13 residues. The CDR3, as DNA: TGTGCCAGCAGGTGGTCAGGACAAGAGACCCAGTACTTC. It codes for CASRWSGQETQYF.

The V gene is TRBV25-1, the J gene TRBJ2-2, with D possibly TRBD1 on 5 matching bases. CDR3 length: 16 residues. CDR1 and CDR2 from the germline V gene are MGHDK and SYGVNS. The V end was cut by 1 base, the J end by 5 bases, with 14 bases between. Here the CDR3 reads CASSEFGAAGTGELFF. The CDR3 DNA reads TGTGCCAGCAGTGAATTTGGGGCAGCTGGGACCGGGGAGCTGTTTTTT.